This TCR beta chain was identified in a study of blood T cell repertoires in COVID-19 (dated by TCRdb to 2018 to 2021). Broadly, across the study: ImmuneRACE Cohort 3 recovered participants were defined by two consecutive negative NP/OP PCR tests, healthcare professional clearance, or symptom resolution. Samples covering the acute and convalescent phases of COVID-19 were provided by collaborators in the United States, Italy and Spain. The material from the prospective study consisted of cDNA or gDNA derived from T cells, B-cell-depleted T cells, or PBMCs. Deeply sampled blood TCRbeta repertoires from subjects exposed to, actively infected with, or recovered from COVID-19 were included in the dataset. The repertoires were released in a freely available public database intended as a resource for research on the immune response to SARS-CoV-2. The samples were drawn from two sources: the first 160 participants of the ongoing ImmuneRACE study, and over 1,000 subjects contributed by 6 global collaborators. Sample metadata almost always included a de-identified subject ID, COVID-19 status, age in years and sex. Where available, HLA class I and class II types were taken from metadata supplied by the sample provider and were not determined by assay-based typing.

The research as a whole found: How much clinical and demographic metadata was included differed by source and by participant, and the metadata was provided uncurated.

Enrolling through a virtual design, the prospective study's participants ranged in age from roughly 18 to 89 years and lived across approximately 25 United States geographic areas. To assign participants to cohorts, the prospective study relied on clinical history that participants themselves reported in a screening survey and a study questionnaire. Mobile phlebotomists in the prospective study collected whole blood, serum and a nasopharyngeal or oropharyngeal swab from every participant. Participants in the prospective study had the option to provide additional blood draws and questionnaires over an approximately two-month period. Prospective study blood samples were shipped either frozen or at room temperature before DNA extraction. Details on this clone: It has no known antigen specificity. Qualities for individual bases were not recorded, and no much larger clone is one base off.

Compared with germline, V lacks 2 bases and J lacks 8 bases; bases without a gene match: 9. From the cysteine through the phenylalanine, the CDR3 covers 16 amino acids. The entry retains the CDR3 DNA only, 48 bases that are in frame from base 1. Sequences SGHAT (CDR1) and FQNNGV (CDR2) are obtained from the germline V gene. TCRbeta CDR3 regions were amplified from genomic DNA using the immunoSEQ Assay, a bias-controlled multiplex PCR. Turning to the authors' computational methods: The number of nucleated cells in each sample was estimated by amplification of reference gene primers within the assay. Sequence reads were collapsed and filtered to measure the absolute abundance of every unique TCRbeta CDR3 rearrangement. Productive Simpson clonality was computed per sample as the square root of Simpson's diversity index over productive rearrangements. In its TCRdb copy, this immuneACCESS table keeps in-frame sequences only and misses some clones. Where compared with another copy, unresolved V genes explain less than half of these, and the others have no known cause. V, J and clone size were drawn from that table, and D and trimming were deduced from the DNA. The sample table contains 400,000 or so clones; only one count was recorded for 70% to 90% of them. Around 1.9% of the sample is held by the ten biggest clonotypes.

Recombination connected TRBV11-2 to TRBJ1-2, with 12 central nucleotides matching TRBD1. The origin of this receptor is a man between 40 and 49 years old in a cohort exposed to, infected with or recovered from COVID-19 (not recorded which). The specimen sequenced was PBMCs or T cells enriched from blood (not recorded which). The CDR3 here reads CASSLSGTGGGGGYTF. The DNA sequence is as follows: TGTGCCAGCAGCTTATCCGGGACAGGGGGCGGAGGAGGCTACACCTTC.